The 16 T cell receptor beta chains presented below share a single source sample, sequenced in a study of Ad26.COV2.S vaccination and SARS-CoV-2 variants. Sequenced by immunoSEQ multiplex PCR; TCRdb stores in-frame clones only, minus some. The sample contains 180,000 or so clones, roughly nine tenths of which appear only once. Sequences were derived from peripheral blood, sampled after recovery from COVID-19. These receptors all stem from a human donor who had recovered from COVID-19.

The rearrangement uses TRBV28 and TRBJ1-1; no firm D call. V lost 3 bases and J lost 1, with 6 bases in between. Germline V gene lookup returns CDR1 MDHEN and CDR2 SYDVKM. The CDR3 covers 13 residues. The CDR3 reads CASSFSENTEAFF. CDR3 in DNA: TGTGCCAGCAGTTTTTCCGAGAACACTGAAGCTTTCTTT.

The DNA of the CDR3 is TGTGCCAGCAGTGGGGAGCGGGGGGCGATTTACAATGAGCAGTTCTTC. Residues: CASSGERGAIYNEQFF. V gene TRBV6-1 combines with J gene TRBJ2-1; 9 nucleotides line up with TRBD2. The CDR3 covers 16 residues. CDR1 is MNHNS, CDR2 SASEGT, per germline. V shed 4 bases, J shed 4 bases, and the junction held 8 bases outside the gene matches.

The V call is TRBV5-1, the J call TRBJ1-1, with TRBD1 as a possible D gene (6 bases). This CDR3 has 12 amino acids. Germline V lookup: CDR1 SGHRS, CDR2 YFSETQ. Trimming cost V 9 bases and J 4 bases, with 13 bases left between them. The DNA for the CDR3 is TGCGCCACCAGAGGGGGGGGCACTGAAGCTTTCTTT. It yields the protein CATRGGGTEAFF.

The chain combines TRBV4-1 with TRBJ2-1; 9 bases agree with TRBD2. The germline V gene encodes CDR1 MGHRA and CDR2 YSYEKL. This CDR3 is 13 amino acids long. The V segment lost 6 bases and the J segment 8 bases; nucleotides outside the gene matches: 5. The CDR3 sequence is CASRASGVDEQFF. CDR3 DNA sequence: TGCGCCAGCAGAGCTAGCGGGGTAGATGAGCAGTTCTTC.

The chain combines TRBV19 with TRBJ2-4, with D perhaps being TRBD1 or TRBD2 (6 bases each). With 3 bases removed from V and 8 bases from J, the gap between germline ends came to 14 bases. The CDR3 is 14 amino acids. CDR1 is LNHDA, CDR2 SQIVND, per germline (reference sequence). The CDR3 DNA sequence: TGTGCCAGTAGTATCCCGGTGAGGGGGGACATTCAGTACTTC. Translated, it gives CASSIPVRGDIQYF.

The V call is TRBV9, the J call TRBJ2-7, with a weak D call TRBD2 (6 bases). Per germline, CDR1 SGDLS and CDR2 YYNGEE. The length of the CDR3 is 14 residues. V shed 4 bases and J shed 5 bases, with 16 bases lying between them. The CDR3 DNA is TGTGCCAGCAGCCCCGGGACTTTTGACCACGAGCAGTACTTC. Protein product: CASSPGTFDHEQYF. The full variable domain, its missing parts supplied by reference TRBV9 and TRBJ2-7, is DSGVTQTPKHLITATGQRVTLRCSPRSGDLSVYWYQQSLDQGLQFLIQYYNGEERAKGNILERFSAQQFPDLHSELNLSSLELGDSALYFCASSPGTFDHEQYFGPGTRLTVT.

The CDR3 region has the DNA TGCGCCAGCAGCTTGTACGAGGGGGAGGACTATGGCTACACCTTC. Amino acid sequence: CASSLYEGEDYGYTF. The J gene is TRBJ1-2, the V gene TRBV5-1, with D perhaps TRBD1 (6 bases). The length of the CDR3 is 15 residues. Germline V gene data show CDR1 as SGHRS and CDR2 as YFSETQ. Trimming took 1 base from V and 3 from J, leaving 13 bases between them.

This clone is a singleton in its sample. The V gene is TRBV3-1 (or the pseudogene TRBV3-2), the J gene TRBJ1-1; D is unresolved. CDR3 size: 13 residues. Trimming stripped 0 bases from V and 4 bases from J, with 6 bases between. Germline V gene lookup returns CDR1 LGHDT and CDR2 YNNKEL (reference sequence). CDR3 sequence: CASSQELATEAFF. CDR3 sequence (DNA): TGTGCCAGCAGCCAAGAACTTGCCACTGAAGCTTTCTTT.

The sample holds a few counts of this clone. This sequence joins TRBV12-3 or TRBV12-4 and TRBJ1-2, with D possibly being TRBD1 (5 bases). V dropped 8 bases and J dropped 7 bases, with 17 bases sitting between them. The CDR3 runs 13 residues. The CDR3 region has the DNA TGTGCCAGCTCCTCATGGGGGGTGAGTGGCTACACCTTC. This gives the protein CASSSWGVSGYTF.

The table lists this clone with a few counts. CDR3 sequence: CASTDAGPKDYGYTF. In nucleotides, the CDR3 is TGTGCCAGCACCGACGCAGGGCCTAAGGACTATGGCTACACCTTC. This chain uses TRBV6-6 with TRBJ1-2, with D maybe TRBD1 (5 bases). The V gene's germline CDR1 is MNHNY and CDR2 SVGAGI (reference sequence). The CDR3 has 15 residues. V lost 7 bases and J 3 bases, leaving 18 bases between the germline ends.

The chain is built from TRBV5-6 and TRBJ1-2; D remains ambiguous. Trimming pared 4 bases from V and 8 bases from J, leaving 9 bases between. The CDR3 is made up of 11 amino acids. CDR1 is SGHDT and CDR2 is YYEEEE in the germline V gene. The CDR3 here is CASSRAEGYTF. CDR3 nucleotide sequence: TGTGCCAGCAGCCGCGCGGAAGGCTACACCTTC.

This clone was counted between two and nine times. The V call is TRBV6-1, the J call TRBJ2-2; D gene unclear. Trimming left V 1 base short and J 7 bases short, with 7 bases between. CDR1 is MNHNS and CDR2 is SASEGT in the germline V gene. This CDR3 contains 13 residues. The CDR3, as DNA: TGTGCCAGCAGTGAAGGGTACGGCGGGGAGCTGTTTTTT. Protein product: CASSEGYGGELFF.

The J gene is TRBJ2-5, the V gene TRBV9; D uncertain. The germline V gene encodes CDR1 SGDLS and CDR2 YYNGEE. The CDR3 loop spans 13 amino acids. V was clipped by 1 base and J by 2 bases, with 6 bases between them. The CDR3 coding sequence is TGTGCCAGCAGCGTATCTGGGCAAGAGACCCAGTACTTC. Encoded protein: CASSVSGQETQYF.

The rearrangement joins TRBV29-1 to TRBJ2-7; 9 bases line up with TRBD1. CDR1 and CDR2 from the germline V gene are SQVTM and ANQGSEA. The V and J ends lost 1 base and 3 bases, in that order; junction bases with no gene match: 4. The CDR3 is made up of 14 amino acids. The CDR3 loop reads CSVEGGTGSYEQYF. CDR3 coding DNA: TGCAGCGTTGAAGGCGGGACAGGGAGCTACGAGCAGTACTTC.

The chain employs TRBV11-3 and TRBJ1-5, with a possible D match to TRBD1 (6 bases). CDR1 is SGHNT and CDR2 is YENEEA in the germline V gene. Trimming removed 5 bases at V and 5 bases at J, with 19 bases between. There are 16 residues in the CDR3. The DNA of the CDR3 is TGTGCCAGCAGCCTAACGGGAACAGGGACCCATCAGCCCCAGCATTTT. Protein product: CASSLTGTGTHQPQHF.

This clone appeared a few times. The chain uses TRBV19 and TRBJ1-6, with no clear D. CDR1 is LNHDA, CDR2 SQIVND, per germline (reference sequence). The length of the CDR3 is 13 residues. V lost 1 base and J 9 bases, leaving 7 bases between the germline ends. The CDR3 here is CASSIVEGSPLHF. The CDR3 coding sequence is TGTGCCAGTAGTATAGTTGAAGGTTCACCCCTCCACTTT.